The following is a TCR beta chain sequence with its context. The antigen remains unidentified. The source of the sample is a study of cytomegalovirus exposure and HLA in healthy donors. 60 Vbeta and 13 Jbeta primers were used in PCR. Libraries were prepared by immunoSEQ multiplex PCR; TCRdb keeps only in-frame clonotypes and omits some of them. Altogether about 110,000 clones are present, around 76% being singletons, with the ten largest covering 13%. Study results and caveats: No immune exposure information besides CMV serostatus was available. In vitro, three CMV-associated chains proved specific for CMV antigens. Among TCR sequences, most were rare, though some public TCRs appeared in many donors. One variant, a missense change in DCLRE1C, was linked in a later analysis to TCR beta V- and J-gene trimming.

The CDR3 is 14 amino acids. The germline gives CDR1 SEHNR, CDR2 FQNEAQ (reference sequence). V lost 5 bases to trimming and J lost 4 bases, with 12 bases between them. Sequencing input: PBMCs. The TCR was taken from a man aged 25 to 40 in good health and CMV-seropositive. The V call is TRBV7-9, the J call TRBJ2-1; TRBD1 might be the D (6 bases). CDR3 sequence reads: CASSHRDKYNEQFF. CDR3 bases: TGTGCCAGCAGCCACCGGGACAAGTACAATGAGCAGTTCTTC.